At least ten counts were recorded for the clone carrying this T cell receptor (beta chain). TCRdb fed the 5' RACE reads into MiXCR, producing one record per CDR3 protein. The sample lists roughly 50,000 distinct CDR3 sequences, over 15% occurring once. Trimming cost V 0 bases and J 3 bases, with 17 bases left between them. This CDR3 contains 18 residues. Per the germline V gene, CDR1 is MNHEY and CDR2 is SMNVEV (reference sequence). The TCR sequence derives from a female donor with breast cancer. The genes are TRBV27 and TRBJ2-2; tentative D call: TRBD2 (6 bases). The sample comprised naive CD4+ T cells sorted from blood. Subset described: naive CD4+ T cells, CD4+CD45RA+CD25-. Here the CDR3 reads CASSLSHPSGYHTGELFF. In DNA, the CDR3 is TGTGCCAGCAGTTTATCCCACCCGAGCGGGTATCACACCGGGGAGCTGTTTTTT.